Listed below are T cell receptor beta chains from one sample, sequenced in a study of blood T cells in healthy people across ages. Each CDR3 protein gets one entry after TCRdb re-called the 5' RACE reads with MiXCR. In the table there are more than 750,000 distinct CDR3 sequences, almost 30% of which are singletons. The sample was also reused in another study, on T cells of mothers and their children.

The sample was blood. These receptors were obtained from a woman aged 35 to 49 in good health. Both conserved end residues are part of each CDR3.

v_call,cdr3_length,cdr3_aa
TRBV25-1,15,CASSEEGARNYGYTF
TRBV12-3/TRBV12-4,14,CASSFSSYSSPLHF
TRBV6-5,14,CASSPVTIFHEQFF
TRBV15,15,CATTAGGTGENIQYF
TRBV14,13,CASSQVSTFGYTF
TRBV11-1,15,CASSLEFVSSYEQYF
TRBV7-2,17,CASSLGGAGGQRDTQYF
TRBV29-1,13,CSVERQGVNIQYF
TRBV5-4,15,CASSLGGDPYNEQYF
TRBV4-3,17,CASSQDQSGTFTDTQYF
TRBV27,14,CASSLGQATYEQYF
TRBV5-1,17,CASSLDLGTTPTDTQYF
TRBV28,14,CASSLNRGHQPQHF
TRBV7-9,15,CASSPGLSITDTQYF
TRBV5-1,14,CASTSDNSNTEAFF
TRBV7-9,15,CASSLEVGSSYGYTF
TRBV10-3,16,CAISESIRASDQPQHF
TRBV18,13,CASSPPSRHEQFF
TRBV20-1,15,CSASWTATDNSPLHF
TRBV27,14,CASSFAGGPGELFF
TRBV20-1,15,CSARDPQGAGETQYF
TRBV2,14,CASSESGARNEQYF
TRBV6-2/TRBV6-3,12,CASREQGNEQFF
TRBV7-9,14,CASGLKGRPYEQYF
TRBV7-2,13,CASRFLQGGEQYF
TRBV15,11,CATSRDTEAFF
TRBV20-1,15,CSAGTSGLAKNIQYF
TRBV7-9,11,CASRGLDEAFF
TRBV29-1,13,CSVQWARDQPQHF
TRBV6-2/TRBV6-3,15,CASSYSTTNLAEAFF
TRBV5-5,15,CASSRSGQTLYEQYF
TRBV7-3,17,CASSNGPWGGGTDTQYF
TRBV5-1,17,CASSLGTLVSGANVLTF
TRBV5-1,15,CACNAQGGGSYEQYF
TRBV12-3/TRBV12-4,14,CASTPGQVNQPQHF
TRBV28,13,CASSGGLNNEQFF
TRBV28,15,CASSLLDSKTDTQYF
TRBV10-3,16,CAISELGTDLNYGYTF
TRBV3-1,16,CASSPQRTGGTGELFF
TRBV27,17,CASSSYRGRIENYGYTF
TRBV19,18,CASSTRALGGTRNTEAFF
TRBV5-6,9,CARANAAFF
TRBV11-2,15,CASGTLTGKIGTQYF
TRBV27,13,CASSLVWGNEQYF
TRBV4-3,15,CASSQEGTGYYGYTF
TRBV14,12,CASSQEGQPQHF
TRBV4-1,16,CVSSQQQGLSTDTQYF
TRBV27,16,CASSFFLGGFTDTQYF
TRBV5-1,13,CASSADSNYEQYF
TRBV9,15,CASSPGRQGNQPQHF
TRBV7-6,18,CASSLVIERFSGANVLTF
TRBV6-6,15,CASSGQGVERTEAFF
TRBV19,15,CASSIDREPQETQYF
TRBV7-3,18,CASSPGPPSGGYYNEQFF
TRBV20-1,15,CSAPRRGRGYYEQYF
TRBV7-9,13,CATRAAENTEAFF
TRBV12-3/TRBV12-4,15,CASKLGQGRINEQFF
TRBV19,17,CASSIDQVQAQDTEAFF